This T cell receptor beta chain was recovered during a study of a mutant IDH1 vaccine in newly diagnosed glioma (dated by TCRdb to the early 2020s). Study-level background: The approximately 32 treated patients were approximately 60% male and around 40% female, with a mean age of around 40 years. Six visits were used for peripheral blood collection: V03 (baseline), V05, V07, V10, V12 and V13. Prior to enrollment, patients had been given standard therapy consisting of radiotherapy alone, temozolomide alone, or radiochemotherapy with temozolomide, with the combination given to most patients. For exploratory analyses, longitudinal TCRB deep sequencing was carried out in roughly 25 treated patients wherever samples were available.

Libraries were built with the immunoSEQ multiplex PCR assay. Following the manufacturer's protocol, the hsTCRB Kit was used to amplify rearranged TCR beta chain sequences. Sequencing of TCRB libraries was carried out on an Illumina MiSeq. In the paper's pipeline: Demultiplexing, trimming and gene mapping were performed with the kit vendor's proprietary platform. TCRdb mirrors the immuneACCESS table, restricted to in-frame sequences. Some clones are absent from its copies; in checked studies, under half trace to an unresolved V gene, and the reason for the others is unknown. That table is the source of V, J and clone size, and D and trimming were worked out from the DNA. Across this sample there are 15,000 to 20,000 clones, with 70% to 80% seen only once. The top ten clonotypes cover 9% to 10% of the sample. Findings and caveats that apply to the study as a whole: Immune responses induced by the vaccine were seen in approximately 92% of patients across multiple MHC alleles. PBMC samples for TCRB deep sequencing were selected based on availability. The authors noted that analyses of patient blood samples could not be reproduced because of sample limitations. Changes in the top peripheral T cell clonotypes picked up by TCRB sequencing did not appear to be linked to pseudoprogression.

The germline V gene sets CDR1 to KGHSH and CDR2 to LQKENI. The CDR3 holds 17 amino acids from the cysteine to the phenylalanine. Only the CDR3 part of the read is kept: 51 bases, read in frame from the first base. The V end gives up 6 bases and the J end 1 base, leaving 9 bases in the junction not matched to a gene. To note about this clone: There is no known antigen for this receptor. Base qualities are not recorded, but no much larger clone differs from it by a single base.

The sample's time point label, in plain terms: baseline, week 1 (first vaccination visit). The intended sense of this specimen's treatment or condition label: pre-vaccination baseline after standard-of-care therapy. Newly diagnosed WHO grade 3 or 4 IDH1-mutant astrocytomas showing loss of nuclear ATRX were present in the donors. The samples were drawn from NOA16, a multicentre, single-arm, open-label phase I trial in Germany that tested a mutant IDH1 peptide vaccine in humans for the first time. Visit V03 blood draws served as the baseline sample for immunogenicity testing. Genomic DNA for TCRB sequencing was extracted from EDTA blood using the DNeasy Blood and Tissue Kit.

The sequence links TRBV18 to TRBJ2-1, with 10 bases aligning to TRBD2. This TCR came from a man between 40 and 49 years old with glioma. Sequenced here: PBMCs, sampled from a glioma patient treated with radiotherapy, temozolomide or both. CDR3 region: CASSRGLAGVSYNEQFF. The nucleotide sequence is TGTGCCAGCTCGCGGGGGCTAGCGGGAGTATCCTACAATGAGCAGTTCTTC. The CDR3 plus the reference TRBV18 and TRBJ2-1 genes for the other parts give the full variable domain: NAGVMQNPRHLVRRRGQEARLRCSPMKGHSHVYWYRQLPEEGLKFMVYLQKENIIDESGMPKERFSAEFPKEGPSILRIQQVVRGDSAAYFCASSRGLAGVSYNEQFFGPGTRLTVL.